This TCR beta chain was sequenced during a study of blood T cell repertoires in COVID-19. Study-level information: Collection of acute and convalescent COVID-19 samples took place in the United States, Italy and Spain.

The CDR3 is 14 amino acids. CDR1 is WNHNN and CDR2 is SYGVQD in the germline V gene (reference sequence). The V and J ends lost 6 bases and 4 bases, in that order; junction bases with no gene match: 5. Data came from immunoSEQ multiplex PCR; TCRdb stores just in-frame clones and leaves some out. Seen here are around 200,000 clones, roughly 84% observed once, and the top ten hold about 14%. This TCR was sampled from a woman aged 70-85 years with COVID-19, enrolled during active disease. The chain uses TRBV10-1 and TRBJ2-2; 7 nucleotides match TRBD1. The sample consisted of peripheral blood. This CDR3 reads CASRRQGGTGELFF. The CDR3 DNA follows: TGCGCCAGCAGGAGACAGGGTGGCACCGGGGAGCTGTTTTTT.